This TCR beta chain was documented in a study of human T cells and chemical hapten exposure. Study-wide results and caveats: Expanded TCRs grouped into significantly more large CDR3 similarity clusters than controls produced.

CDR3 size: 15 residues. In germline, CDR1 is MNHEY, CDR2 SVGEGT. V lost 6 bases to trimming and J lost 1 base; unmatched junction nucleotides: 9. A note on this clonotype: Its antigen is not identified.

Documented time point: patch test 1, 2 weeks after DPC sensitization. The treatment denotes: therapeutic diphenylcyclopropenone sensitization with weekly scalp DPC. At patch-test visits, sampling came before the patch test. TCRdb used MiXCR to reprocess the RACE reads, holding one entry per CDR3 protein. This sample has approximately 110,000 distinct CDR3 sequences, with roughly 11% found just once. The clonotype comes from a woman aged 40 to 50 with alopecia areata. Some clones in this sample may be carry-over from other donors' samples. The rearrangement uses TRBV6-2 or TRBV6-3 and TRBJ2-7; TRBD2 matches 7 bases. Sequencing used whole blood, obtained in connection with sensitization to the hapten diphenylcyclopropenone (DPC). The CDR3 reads CASRRAGAESYEQYF. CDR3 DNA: TGTGCCAGCAGAAGGGCGGGAGCGGAGTCCTACGAGCAGTACTTC.